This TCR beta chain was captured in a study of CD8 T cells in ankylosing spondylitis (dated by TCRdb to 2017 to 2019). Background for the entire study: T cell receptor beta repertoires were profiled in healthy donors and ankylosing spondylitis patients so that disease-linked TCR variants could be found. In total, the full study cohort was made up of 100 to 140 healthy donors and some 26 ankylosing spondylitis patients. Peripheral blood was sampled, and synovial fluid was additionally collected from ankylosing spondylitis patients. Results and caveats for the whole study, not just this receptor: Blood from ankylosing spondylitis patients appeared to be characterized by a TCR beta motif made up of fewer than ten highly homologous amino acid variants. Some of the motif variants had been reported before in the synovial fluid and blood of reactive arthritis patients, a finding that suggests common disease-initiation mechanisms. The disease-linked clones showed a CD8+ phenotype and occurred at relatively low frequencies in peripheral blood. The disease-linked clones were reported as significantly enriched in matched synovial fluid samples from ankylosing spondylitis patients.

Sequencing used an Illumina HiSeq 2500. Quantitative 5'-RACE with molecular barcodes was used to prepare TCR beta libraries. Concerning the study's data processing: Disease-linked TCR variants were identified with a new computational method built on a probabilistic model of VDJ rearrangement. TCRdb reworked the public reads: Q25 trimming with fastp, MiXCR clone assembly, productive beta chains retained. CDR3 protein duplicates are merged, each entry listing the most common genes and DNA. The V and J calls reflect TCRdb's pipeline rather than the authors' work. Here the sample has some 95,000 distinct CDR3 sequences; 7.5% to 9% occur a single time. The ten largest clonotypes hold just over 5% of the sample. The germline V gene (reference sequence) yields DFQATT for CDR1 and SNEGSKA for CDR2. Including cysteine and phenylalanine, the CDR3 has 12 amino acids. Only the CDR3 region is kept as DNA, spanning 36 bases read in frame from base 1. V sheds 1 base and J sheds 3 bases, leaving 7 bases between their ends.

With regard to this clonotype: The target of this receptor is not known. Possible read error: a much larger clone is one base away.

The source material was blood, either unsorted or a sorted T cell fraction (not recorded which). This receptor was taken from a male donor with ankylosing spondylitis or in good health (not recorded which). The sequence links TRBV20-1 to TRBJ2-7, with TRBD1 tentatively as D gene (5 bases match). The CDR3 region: CSARGQNYEQYF. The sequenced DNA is TGCAGTGCTAGAGGACAGAACTACGAGCAGTACTTC.